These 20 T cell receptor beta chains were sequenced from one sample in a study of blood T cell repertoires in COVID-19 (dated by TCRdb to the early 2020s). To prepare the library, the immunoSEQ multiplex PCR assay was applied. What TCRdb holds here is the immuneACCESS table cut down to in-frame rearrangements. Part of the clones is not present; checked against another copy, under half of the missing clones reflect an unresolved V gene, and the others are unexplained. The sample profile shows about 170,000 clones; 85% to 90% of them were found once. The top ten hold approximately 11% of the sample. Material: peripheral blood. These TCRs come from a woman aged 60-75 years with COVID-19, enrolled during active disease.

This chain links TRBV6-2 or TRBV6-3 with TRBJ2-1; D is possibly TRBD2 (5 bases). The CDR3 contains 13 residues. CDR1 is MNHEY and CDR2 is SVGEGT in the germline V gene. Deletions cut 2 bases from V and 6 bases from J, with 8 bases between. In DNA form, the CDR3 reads TGTGCCAGCAGTTACGGTCTAGCCAATGAGCAGTTCTTC. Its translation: CASSYGLANEQFF.

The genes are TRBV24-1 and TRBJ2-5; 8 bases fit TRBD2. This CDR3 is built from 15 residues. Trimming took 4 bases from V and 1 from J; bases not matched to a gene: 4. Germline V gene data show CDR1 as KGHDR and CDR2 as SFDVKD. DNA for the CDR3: TGTGCCACCAGTGACCGCACTAGCGGCCAAGAGACCCAGTACTTC. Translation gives CATSDRTSGQETQYF.

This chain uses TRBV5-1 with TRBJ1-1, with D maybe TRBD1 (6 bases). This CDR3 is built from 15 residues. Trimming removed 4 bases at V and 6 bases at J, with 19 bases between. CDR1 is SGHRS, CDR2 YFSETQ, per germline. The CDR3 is CASSPKQGRGSEAFF. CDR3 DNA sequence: TGCGCCAGCAGCCCGAAGCAGGGGCGGGGGTCTGAAGCTTTCTTT. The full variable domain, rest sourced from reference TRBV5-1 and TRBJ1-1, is KAGVTQTPRYLIKTRGQQVTLSCSPISGHRSVSWYQQTPGQGLQFLFEYFSETQRNKGNFPGRFSGRQFSNSRSEMNVSTLELGDSALYLCASSPKQGRGSEAFFGQGTRLTVV.

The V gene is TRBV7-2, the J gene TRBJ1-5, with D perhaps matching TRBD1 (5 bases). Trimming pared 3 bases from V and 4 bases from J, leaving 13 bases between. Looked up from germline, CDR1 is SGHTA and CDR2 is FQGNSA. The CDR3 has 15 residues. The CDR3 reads CASSLQGANNQPQHF. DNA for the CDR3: TGTGCCAGCAGCTTGCAAGGGGCGAATAATCAGCCCCAGCATTTT.

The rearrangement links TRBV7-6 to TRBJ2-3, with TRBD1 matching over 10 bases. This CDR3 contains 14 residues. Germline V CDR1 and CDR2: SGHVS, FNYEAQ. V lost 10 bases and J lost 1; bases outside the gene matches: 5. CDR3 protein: CATKTGGGTDTQYF. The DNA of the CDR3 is TGTGCCACAAAGACAGGGGGCGGCACAGATACGCAGTATTTT.

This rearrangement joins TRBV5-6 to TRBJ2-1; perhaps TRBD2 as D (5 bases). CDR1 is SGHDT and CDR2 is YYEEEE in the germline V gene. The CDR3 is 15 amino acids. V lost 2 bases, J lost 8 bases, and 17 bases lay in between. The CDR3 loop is CASSFGTYGGDEQFF. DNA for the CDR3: TGTGCCAGCAGCTTCGGAACGTACGGAGGCGATGAGCAGTTCTTC.

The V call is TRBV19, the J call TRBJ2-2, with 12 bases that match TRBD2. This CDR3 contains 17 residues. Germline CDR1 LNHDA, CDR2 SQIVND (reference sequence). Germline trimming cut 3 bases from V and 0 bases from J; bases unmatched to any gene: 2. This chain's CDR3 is CASSIRTSGTNTGELFF. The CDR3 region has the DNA TGTGCCAGTAGTATCCGGACTAGCGGGACGAACACCGGGGAGCTGTTTTTT.

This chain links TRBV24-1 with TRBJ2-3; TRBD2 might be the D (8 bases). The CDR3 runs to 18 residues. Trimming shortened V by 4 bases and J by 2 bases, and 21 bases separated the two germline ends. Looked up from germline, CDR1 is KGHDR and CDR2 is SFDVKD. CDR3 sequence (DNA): TGTGCCACCAGTGACCCCACGGGACTAGGGGGCTACACAGATACGCAGTATTTT. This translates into CATSDPTGLGGYTDTQYF.

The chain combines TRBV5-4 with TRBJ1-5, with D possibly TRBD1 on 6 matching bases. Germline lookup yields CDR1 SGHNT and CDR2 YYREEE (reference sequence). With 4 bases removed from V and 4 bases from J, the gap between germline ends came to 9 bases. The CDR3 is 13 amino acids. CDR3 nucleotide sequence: TGTGCCAGCAGCCTAGACAGGAATCAGCCCCAGCATTTT. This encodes CASSLDRNQPQHF.

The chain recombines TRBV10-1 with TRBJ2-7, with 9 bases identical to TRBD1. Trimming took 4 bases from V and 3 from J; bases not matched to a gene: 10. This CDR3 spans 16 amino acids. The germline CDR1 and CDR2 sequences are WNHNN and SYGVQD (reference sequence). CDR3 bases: TGCGCCAGCAGTGTGACACAGGGGGCGGACGGCTACGAGCAGTACTTC. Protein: CASSVTQGADGYEQYF.

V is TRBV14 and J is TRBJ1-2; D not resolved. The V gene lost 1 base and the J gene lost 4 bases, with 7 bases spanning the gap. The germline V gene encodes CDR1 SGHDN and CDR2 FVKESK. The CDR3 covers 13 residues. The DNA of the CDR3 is TGTGCCAGCAGCCAAGTATCCGGCTATGGCTACACCTTC. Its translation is CASSQVSGYGYTF.

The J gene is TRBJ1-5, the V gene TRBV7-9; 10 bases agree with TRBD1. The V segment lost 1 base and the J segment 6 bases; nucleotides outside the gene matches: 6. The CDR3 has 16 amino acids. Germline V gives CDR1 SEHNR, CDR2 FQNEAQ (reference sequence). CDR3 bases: TGTGCCAGCAGCTTAGGCGACAGGGGGCGAGTTCAGCCCCAGCATTTT. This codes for CASSLGDRGRVQPQHF.

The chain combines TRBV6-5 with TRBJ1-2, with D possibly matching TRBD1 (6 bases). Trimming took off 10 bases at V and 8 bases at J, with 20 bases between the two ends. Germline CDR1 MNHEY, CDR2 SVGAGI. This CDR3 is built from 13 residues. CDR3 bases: TGTGCCACCACAGGGACGGCTATCGGGGGCTACACCTTC. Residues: CATTGTAIGGYTF.

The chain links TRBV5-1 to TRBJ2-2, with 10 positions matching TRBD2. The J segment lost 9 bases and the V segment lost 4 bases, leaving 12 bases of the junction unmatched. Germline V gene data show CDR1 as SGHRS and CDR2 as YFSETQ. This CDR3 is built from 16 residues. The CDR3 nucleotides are TGCGCCAGCAGCCTCACTAGCGGGACCATCCCCCGGGAGCTGTTTTTT. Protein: CASSLTSGTIPRELFF.

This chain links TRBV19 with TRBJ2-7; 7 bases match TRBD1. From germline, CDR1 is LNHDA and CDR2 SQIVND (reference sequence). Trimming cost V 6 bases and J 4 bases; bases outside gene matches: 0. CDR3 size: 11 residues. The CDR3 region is CASSRGYEQYF. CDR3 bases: TGTGCCAGTAGCAGGGGGTACGAGCAGTACTTC.

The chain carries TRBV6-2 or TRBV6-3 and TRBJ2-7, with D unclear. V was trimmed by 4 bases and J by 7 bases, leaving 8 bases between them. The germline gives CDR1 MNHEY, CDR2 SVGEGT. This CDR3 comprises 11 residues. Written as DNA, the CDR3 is TGTGCCAGCAGTTCGGAGCGTGAGCAGTACTTC. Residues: CASSSEREQYF.

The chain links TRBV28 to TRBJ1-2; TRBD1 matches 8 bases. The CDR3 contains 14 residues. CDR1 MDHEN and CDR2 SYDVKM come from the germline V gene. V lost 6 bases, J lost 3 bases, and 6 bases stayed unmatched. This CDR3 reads CASSIPGGDYGYTF. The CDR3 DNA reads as TGTGCCAGCAGCATCCCAGGGGGCGACTATGGCTACACCTTC.

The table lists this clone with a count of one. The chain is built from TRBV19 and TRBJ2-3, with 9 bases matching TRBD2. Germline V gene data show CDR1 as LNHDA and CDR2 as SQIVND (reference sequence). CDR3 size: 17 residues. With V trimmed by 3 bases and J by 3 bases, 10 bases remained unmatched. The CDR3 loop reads CASSILLTSGLTDTQYF. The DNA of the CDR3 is TGTGCCAGTAGTATCCTCCTGACTAGCGGACTAACAGATACGCAGTATTTT. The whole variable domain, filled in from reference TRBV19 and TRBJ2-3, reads DGGITQSPKYLFRKEGQNVTLSCEQNLNHDAMYWYRQDPGQGLRLIYYSQIVNDFQKGDIAEGYSVSREKKESFPLTVTSAQKNPTAFYLCASSILLTSGLTDTQYFGPGTRLTVL.

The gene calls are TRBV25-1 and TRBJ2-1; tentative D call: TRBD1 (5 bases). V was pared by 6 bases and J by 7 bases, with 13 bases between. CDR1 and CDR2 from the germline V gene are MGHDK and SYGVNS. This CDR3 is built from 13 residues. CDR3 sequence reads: CASRELRDNEQFF. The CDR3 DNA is TGTGCCAGCAGGGAACTCAGGGATAATGAGCAGTTCTTC.

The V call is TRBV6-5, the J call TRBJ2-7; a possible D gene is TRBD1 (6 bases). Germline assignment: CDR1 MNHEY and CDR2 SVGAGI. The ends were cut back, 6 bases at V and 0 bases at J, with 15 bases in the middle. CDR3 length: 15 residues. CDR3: CASSRYTDSSYEQYF. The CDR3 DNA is TGTGCCAGCAGCCGCTATACGGACAGCTCCTACGAGCAGTACTTC.